This is a list of T cell receptor beta chains from one sample in a study of T cells after yellow fever vaccination. TCRdb recomputed calls from the 5' RACE reads with MiXCR, one row per CDR3 protein. The sample has 510,000 or so distinct CDR3 sequences, under 25% seen once. Source: PBMCs, taken 15 days after the yellow fever booster vaccination. All receptors come from a man younger than 40 who received the YFV17D yellow fever vaccine. Both conserved end residues are part of each CDR3. The D gene is left open where the match is weak. Size values are once, few and many counts, or a class for expanded clones, and some rows have none.

J,size,D,V,CDR3,DNA
TRBJ2-7,-,TRBD2,TRBV7-2,CASSLGSAGVSEQYF,TGTGCCAGCAGCTTAGGTTCAGCGGGAGTTTCCGAGCAGTACTTC
TRBJ2-3,-,TRBD2,TRBV5-1,CASSLGSGLAAPRSDTQYF,TGCGCCAGCAGCTTGGGGTCGGGACTAGCGGCCCCTCGGTCGGATACGCAGTATTTT
TRBJ1-5,-,-,TRBV27,CASSLSKRSSQPQHF,TGTGCCAGCAGTTTGTCTAAGAGGAGTTCTCAGCCCCAGCATTTT
TRBJ2-3,few,-,TRBV12-3/TRBV12-4,CASGFGRLTDTQYF,TGTGCCAGCGGTTTTGGGAGGTTGACAGATACGCAGTATTTT
TRBJ2-1,few,TRBD2,TRBV15,CATSPGSGGYDEQFF,TGTGCCACCAGCCCGGGGTCGGGAGGGTATGATGAGCAGTTCTTC
TRBJ2-3,few,TRBD1,TRBV7-8,CASQDRGLPLDTQYF,TGTGCCAGCCAAGACAGGGGACTCCCCTTAGATACGCAGTATTTT
TRBJ2-3,few,-,TRBV12-3/TRBV12-4,CASSLNGDSTDTQYF,TGTGCCAGCAGTTTGAACGGGGATAGCACAGATACGCAGTATTTT
TRBJ1-1,few,-,TRBV28,CAILNSRNTEAFF,TGTGCCATTTTAAATTCACGGAACACTGAAGCTTTCTTT
TRBJ2-3,few,-,TRBV15,CATGRQALEDTQYF,TGTGCCACCGGGAGACAGGCCTTAGAGGATACGCAGTATTTT
TRBJ2-7,-,-,TRBV15,CATSRARQAGEQYF,TGTGCCACCAGCAGAGCAAGGCAAGCGGGCGAGCAGTACTTC
TRBJ2-7,few,TRBD2,TRBV5-1,CASSSGGGSYEQYF,TGCGCCAGCAGTTCGGGAGGGGGATCCTACGAGCAGTACTTC
TRBJ2-1,few,-,TRBV20-1,CSARDLGRGHEQFF,TGCAGTGCTAGAGACCTTGGAAGGGGTCATGAGCAGTTCTTC
TRBJ2-3,-,TRBD1,TRBV5-1,CASSQTAGQGTDTQYF,TGCGCCAGCAGCCAGACAGCAGGACAGGGCACAGATACGCAGTATTTT
TRBJ2-1,-,TRBD2,TRBV28,CASSSLAGGPYNEQFF,TGTGCCAGCAGTTCATTAGCGGGAGGGCCGTACAATGAGCAGTTCTTC
TRBJ2-4,-,TRBD2,TRBV12-3/TRBV12-4,CASSLTSSVLYF,TGTGCCAGCAGCCTGACTAGCTCGGTTCTGTACTTC
TRBJ2-7,-,TRBD2,TRBV5-1,CASSFSGNDPGEQYF,TGCGCCAGCAGCTTCAGCGGGAACGATCCCGGCGAGCAGTACTTC
TRBJ1-1,-,-,TRBV18,CASSPTQEHRTEAFF,TGTGCCAGCTCACCGACACAGGAACATAGGACTGAAGCTTTCTTT
TRBJ1-3,few,-,TRBV12-3/TRBV12-4,CASTSLTRGGTIYF,TGTGCCAGCACCTCCCTGACGCGTGGGGGCACCATATATTTT
TRBJ1-2,-,-,TRBV19,CASTIQDSNYGYTF,TGTGCCAGTACCATACAGGACAGCAACTATGGCTACACCTTC
TRBJ2-7,many,-,TRBV20-1,CSARTTGVIYEQYF,TGCAGTGCTAGGACGACAGGTGTAATCTACGAGCAGTACTTC
TRBJ1-4,-,TRBD1,TRBV28,CASSWQGGREKLFF,TGTGCCAGCAGTTGGCAGGGGGGTCGGGAAAAACTGTTTTTT
TRBJ2-7,-,-,TRBV9,CASSVGPFPYEQYF,TGTGCCAGCAGCGTAGGACCCTTCCCCTACGAGCAGTACTTC
TRBJ2-3,-,-,TRBV12-3/TRBV12-4,CASSVGGALADTQYF,TGTGCCAGCAGTGTCGGGGGCGCTTTGGCAGATACGCAGTATTTT
TRBJ1-2,-,TRBD1,TRBV25-1,CASSEWDRDYGYTF,TGTGCCAGCAGTGAATGGGACAGGGATTATGGCTACACCTTC
TRBJ2-5,many,TRBD2,TRBV29-1,CSVTPGLLQETQYF,TGCAGCGTAACGCCGGGACTACTCCAAGAGACCCAGTACTTC
TRBJ1-2,-,-,TRBV19,CASRDRANYGYTF,TGTGCCAGTAGGGACAGAGCTAACTATGGCTACACCTTC
TRBJ2-3,-,-,TRBV5-1,CASHELSTDTQYF,TGCGCCAGCCACGAGCTTAGCACAGATACGCAGTATTTT
TRBJ2-4,-,-,TRBV15,CATSKGPASQGNIQYF,TGTGCCACCAGCAAAGGGCCGGCTAGCCAGGGAAACATTCAGTACTTC
TRBJ2-7,few,-,TRBV9,CASSVSGGYEQYF,TGTGCCAGCAGCGTAAGCGGAGGCTACGAGCAGTACTTC
TRBJ2-2,-,-,TRBV20-1,CSALAGFDTGELFF,TGCAGTGCTCTGGCCGGTTTTGACACCGGGGAGCTGTTTTTT
TRBJ2-7,few,TRBD1,TRBV10-3,CAIGTGGNEQYF,TGTGCCATCGGGACAGGGGGAAACGAGCAGTACTTC
TRBJ2-3,-,-,TRBV6-5,CASSYSMPTANTQYF,TGTGCCAGCAGTTACTCTATGCCGACCGCTAATACGCAGTATTTT
TRBJ2-7,few,-,TRBV2,CASSEAGGLGEQYF,TGTGCCAGCAGTGAAGCAGGAGGTTTGGGAGAGCAGTACTTC
TRBJ2-1,-,-,TRBV21-1,CASSKVPGGSYNEQFF,TGTGCCAGCAGCAAAGTACCAGGGGGCTCCTACAATGAGCAGTTCTTC
TRBJ2-1,-,-,TRBV11-2,CASSLSSREQFF,TGTGCCAGCAGCTTAAGTTCTAGGGAGCAGTTCTTC
TRBJ2-1,once,TRBD2,TRBV20-1,CCARDIRERGFSEQFF,TGCTGTGCTAGAGATATTAGGGAGCGGGGGTTCAGTGAGCAGTTCTTC
TRBJ2-7,few,-,TRBV11-2,CASSLALTPKPYEQYF,TGTGCCAGCAGCTTAGCGTTGACTCCTAAACCCTACGAGCAGTACTTC
TRBJ1-4,-,-,TRBV10-1,CASSAGGNEKLFF,TGCGCCAGCAGTGCCGGGGGAAATGAAAAACTGTTTTTT
TRBJ2-7,-,-,TRBV7-2,CASSLQRTEQYF,TGTGCCAGCAGCTTACAGCGGACGGAGCAGTACTTC
TRBJ1-1,-,-,TRBV5-1,CASSLFGQPNTEAFF,TGCGCCAGCAGCTTGTTCGGACAGCCGAACACTGAAGCTTTCTTT
TRBJ2-2,few,TRBD2,TRBV14,CASSPTAGLAGETGELFF,TGTGCCAGCAGCCCAACGGCGGGACTAGCGGGAGAAACCGGGGAGCTGTTTTTT
TRBJ2-7,-,-,TRBV28,CASRPPNSEGRQYF,TGTGCCAGCCGCCCCCCCAATAGCGAGGGAAGGCAGTACTTC
TRBJ2-7,-,TRBD1,TRBV5-1,CASSPGTVHEQYF,TGCGCCAGCAGTCCCGGGACAGTGCACGAGCAGTACTTC
TRBJ1-6,-,-,TRBV12-3/TRBV12-4,CASSADWNSPLHF,TGTGCCAGCAGTGCCGACTGGAATTCACCCCTCCACTTT
TRBJ1-5,-,-,TRBV15,CATSTGNQPQHF,TGTGCCACCAGCACGGGAAATCAGCCCCAGCATTTT
TRBJ2-2,few,-,TRBV6-5,CASSYSRPRTLVRELFF,TGTGCCAGCAGTTACTCGAGACCCCGCACTTTAGTACGGGAGCTGTTTTTT
TRBJ2-7,-,-,TRBV2,CASSEKEDRYEQYF,TGTGCCAGCAGTGAGAAAGAGGACCGTTACGAGCAGTACTTC
TRBJ2-1,-,TRBD2,TRBV20-1,CSAALWTGGCGSYNEQFF,TGCAGTGCTGCCCTCTGGACCGGGGGGTGCGGGTCCTACAATGAGCAGTTCTTC
TRBJ2-5,few,-,TRBV28,CASSGSPVAGETQYF,TGTGCCAGCAGTGGGTCCCCAGTTGCGGGGGAGACCCAGTACTTC
TRBJ1-2,few,-,TRBV20-1,CSAEGLHGYTF,TGCAGTGCGGAGGGATTGCATGGCTACACCTTC
TRBJ2-3,few,TRBD2,TRBV20-1,CSASRTSGSSFTDTQYF,TGCAGTGCTAGTCGGACTAGCGGGAGTAGTTTTACAGATACGCAGTATTTT
TRBJ1-1,few,-,TRBV20-1,CSANIGNTEAFF,TGCAGTGCTAATATTGGGAACACTGAAGCTTTCTTT
TRBJ1-2,few,TRBD1,TRBV7-2,CASSRETGNGYTF,TGTGCCAGCAGCAGGGAGACAGGGAATGGCTACACCTTC
TRBJ2-3,once,-,TRBV5-1,CASSLEAKGDTDTQYF,TGCGCCAGCAGCTTGGAGGCCAAGGGGGACACAGATACGCAGTATTTT
TRBJ2-7,once,TRBD2,TRBV19,CASSSSGLAGGPYYEQYF,TGTGCCAGTAGCTCGTCGGGACTAGCGGGAGGTCCATACTACGAGCAGTACTTC